A single sample is the source of the 24 T cell receptor beta chains below, sequenced in a study of blood T cells in healthy people across ages. Primers used in a second PCR of roughly 7 to 11 cycles were a sample-barcoded 5' primer and a J-beta primer mix. TCRdb reanalysed the 5' RACE reads using MiXCR and keeps one entry per CDR3 protein. The repertoire holds more than 900,000 distinct CDR3 sequences, with around 27% as singletons. These same records also appear under a second study, on T cells of mothers and their children.

Sequencing was done on a sample of blood. The receptors stem from a girl aged 2 to 10 in good health.

A single count supports this clonotype. The chain is built from TRBV20-1 and TRBJ2-1, with D unresolved. The CDR3 spans 14 residues. From germline, CDR1 is DFQATT and CDR2 SNEGSKA (reference sequence). V lost 3 bases and J 0 bases, leaving 9 bases between the germline ends. The CDR3 bases are TGCAGTGCTAGGTTACCGGGCTCCTACAATGAGCAGTTCTTC. Protein: CSARLPGSYNEQFF.

This clonotype was seen a handful of times. The V and J genes are TRBV13 and TRBJ1-4; TRBD1 matches at 9 bases. In germline, CDR1 is PRHDT, CDR2 FYEKMQ (reference sequence). This CDR3 has 15 amino acids. J lost 7 bases, V lost 5 bases, and 8 bases had no gene match. The CDR3 spells CASSPSGTGSEKLFF. Written as DNA, the CDR3 is TGTGCCAGCAGCCCCTCCGGGACAGGGAGTGAAAAACTGTTTTTT.

The chain is built from TRBV7-9 and TRBJ1-2, with TRBD1 identical over 9 bases. V trimming: 5 bases; J trimming: 10 bases; junction bases outside the gene matches: 8. Germline V gene data show CDR1 as SEHNR and CDR2 as FQNEAQ (reference sequence). The length of the CDR3 is 13 residues. The CDR3 here is CASSPGTGHDYTF. The CDR3 DNA sequence: TGTGCCAGCAGCCCCGGGACAGGGCATGACTACACCTTC.

This clonotype was detected only a few times. The rearrangement links TRBV7-6 to TRBJ2-1, with TRBD2 identical over 8 bases. Germline V lookup: CDR1 SGHVS, CDR2 FNYEAQ. The CDR3 is 14 residues long. J gave up 6 bases and V 5 bases, and 6 bases lay outside the gene matches. CDR3 nucleotide sequence: TGTGCCAGCAGCCCAGCGGGAGCGGTCAATGAGCAGTTCTTC. The encoded protein is CASSPAGAVNEQFF.

The chain is built from TRBV6-5 and TRBJ2-3, with D perhaps being TRBD1 or TRBD2 (5 bases each). CDR1 and CDR2 (germline): MNHEY, SVGAGI. The length of the CDR3 is 16 residues. Trimming left V 0 bases short and J 0 bases short, with 10 bases between. The CDR3 region is CASSYSIGTSTDTQYF. CDR3 sequence (DNA): TGTGCCAGCAGTTACTCTATCGGGACCAGCACAGATACGCAGTATTTT.

The J gene is TRBJ2-7, the V gene TRBV12-3 or TRBV12-4; D tentatively fits TRBD1 or TRBD2 (6 bases each). The CDR3 has 16 amino acids. The ends were cut back, 5 bases at V and 3 bases at J, with 20 bases in the middle. In nucleotides, the CDR3 is TGTGCCAGCAGTCCCACTCGCGGGACGGGACACTACGAGCAGTACTTC. It codes for CASSPTRGTGHYEQYF.

There are a few counts of this clonotype. The genes are TRBV6-5 and TRBJ2-5; a possible D gene is TRBD2 (7 bases). Per the germline V gene, CDR1 is MNHEY and CDR2 is SVGAGI. Between the trimmed V and J ends, which lost 4 bases and 3 bases, there was a span of 15 bases. The CDR3 covers 15 residues. The CDR3 region has the DNA TGTGCCAGCAGTTCTGCGGGGGCGGTAGAAGAGACCCAGTACTTC. It encodes CASSSAGAVEETQYF.

The V call is TRBV12-3 or TRBV12-4, the J call TRBJ2-7; D is uncertain. V lost 5 bases and J 0 bases, leaving 20 bases between the germline ends. This CDR3 contains 17 residues. For the CDR3, the DNA is TGTGCCAGCAGTGCGCTTCTTTTGGGGTCCCCCTCCTACGAGCAGTACTTC. This encodes CASSALLLGSPSYEQYF.

J is TRBJ2-3 and V is TRBV11-3; no clear D gene. Germline-derived CDR1 and CDR2 are SGHNT and YENEEA. Trimming pared 3 bases from V and 2 bases from J, leaving 9 bases between. The CDR3 has 14 amino acids. The DNA for the CDR3 is TGTGCCAGCAGCTTGGGCAGTCTCACAGATACGCAGTATTTT. Its protein product is CASSLGSLTDTQYF.

V usage is TRBV29-1 and J usage is TRBJ2-5, with a tentative D call TRBD2 (7 bases). Germline V lookup: CDR1 SQVTM, CDR2 ANQGSEA. The CDR3 loop spans 13 amino acids. Trimming removed 0 bases at V and 8 bases at J, with 13 bases between. CDR3 sequence reads: CSVEEGGATTQYF. CDR3 nucleotides: TGCAGCGTTGAAGAGGGGGGGGCGACAACCCAGTACTTC.

The chain combines TRBV7-2 with TRBJ2-5; 8 nucleotides match TRBD2. This CDR3 has 17 amino acids. The ends lost 8 bases at V and 5 bases at J; junction bases unmatched: 19. Germline V gene lookup returns CDR1 SGHTA and CDR2 FQGNSA. The CDR3 DNA reads TGTGCCAGCGGAAGTTTGAGGGCTAGCGGGCCAAGGGAGACCCAGTACTTC. Residues: CASGSLRASGPRETQYF. Complete variable domain (other parts from reference TRBV7-2 and TRBJ2-5): GAGVSQSPSNKVTEKGKDVELRCDPISGHTALYWYRQSLGQGLEFLIYFQGNSAPDKSGLPSDRFSAERTGGSVSTLTIQRTQQEDSAVYLCASGSLRASGPRETQYFGPGTRLLVL.

The table lists this clonotype with a few counts. The chain employs TRBV29-1 and TRBJ2-1; D call uncertain. The DNA end is more similar to TRBJ2-7, so the J call may be wrong. Germline V lookup: CDR1 SQVTM, CDR2 ANQGSEA. The CDR3 totals 13 residues. The CDR3 nucleotides are TGCAGCGTTGAAATAGCCGGAAGCTACGAGCAGTACTTC. It is translated as CSVEIAGSYEQYF.

This clonotype was picked up a small number of times. The chain joins TRBV7-9 to TRBJ1-2; 9 positions match TRBD1. This CDR3 has 16 amino acids. V was clipped by 4 bases and J by 2 bases; unmatched bases: 8. Germline CDR1 reads SEHNR; CDR2 reads FQNEAQ (reference sequence). The CDR3 loop reads CASSSVLTGGNYGYTF. The CDR3, as DNA: TGTGCCAGCAGCTCTGTACTGACAGGGGGGAACTATGGCTACACCTTC.

The rearrangement links TRBV20-1 to TRBJ1-1; D is perhaps TRBD1 (5 bases). The CDR3 covers 12 residues. Trimming took 1 base from V and 6 from J, leaving 9 bases between them. Germline CDR1 and CDR2: DFQATT and SNEGSKA (reference sequence). CDR3 in amino acids: CSARGGGPEAFF. CDR3 nucleotide sequence: TGCAGTGCTAGAGGGGGCGGCCCTGAAGCTTTCTTT.

The rearrangement joins TRBV12-3 or TRBV12-4 to TRBJ2-1; D is undetermined. Gene TRBJ2-5 matches the end of the DNA better, so the J call may be wrong. The CDR3 covers 13 residues. CDR3 loop: CASSLDPRQTQYF. CDR3 in DNA: TGTGCCAGCAGTTTAGACCCGAGGCAGACCCAGTACTTC.

This clonotype turned up a few times. The chain has TRBV5-1 and TRBJ1-1; D gene unclear. CDR1 is SGHRS, CDR2 YFSETQ, per germline. Trimming stripped 5 bases from V and 0 bases from J, with 11 bases between. CDR3 length: 14 residues. CDR3 bases: TGCGCCAGCAGGCAGGACGGGTTGAACACTGAAGCTTTCTTT. This codes for CASRQDGLNTEAFF. Full variable domain (missing parts from reference TRBV5-1 and TRBJ1-1): KAGVTQTPRYLIKTRGQQVTLSCSPISGHRSVSWYQQTPGQGLQFLFEYFSETQRNKGNFPGRFSGRQFSNSRSEMNVSTLELGDSALYLCASRQDGLNTEAFFGQGTRLTVV.

This chain connects TRBV6-6 to TRBJ2-7; no definite D call. Germline V lookup: CDR1 MNHNY, CDR2 SVGAGI (reference sequence). Trimming removed 10 bases from V and 5 bases from J, with 12 bases in between. The CDR3 spans 11 residues. The CDR3 DNA reads TGTGCCACCTGGTTGGGCCACGAGCAGTACTTC. It translates to CATWLGHEQYF.

This clonotype occurred a few times. The V and J genes are TRBV29-1 and TRBJ2-3; D unclear. Germline V gene lookup returns CDR1 SQVTM and CDR2 ANQGSEA. CDR3 length equals 12 residues. Trimming stripped 5 bases from V and 3 bases from J, with 9 bases between. The CDR3 loop reads CSVSINTDTQYF. The DNA for the CDR3 is TGCAGCGTTTCTATCAATACAGATACGCAGTATTTT.

This clonotype was detected a few times. The genes are TRBV13 and TRBJ2-4; 8 nucleotides match TRBD2. Per the germline V gene, CDR1 is PRHDT and CDR2 is FYEKMQ (reference sequence). The V and J ends lost 4 bases and 1 base, in that order; junction bases with no gene match: 15. This CDR3 is 19 amino acids long. The CDR3 sequence is CASSSSLWGGRSAKNIQYF. The CDR3 nucleotides are TGTGCCAGCAGCTCCTCCCTGTGGGGCGGGAGGTCTGCCAAAAACATTCAGTACTTC. Looking up the rest from reference TRBV13 and TRBJ2-4 gives the full variable domain: AAGVIQSPRHLIKEKRETATLKCYPIPRHDTVYWYQQGPGQDPQFLISFYEKMQSDKGSIPDRFSAQQFSDYHSELNMSSLELGDSALYFCASSSSLWGGRSAKNIQYFGAGTRLSVL.

The chain has TRBV3-1 and TRBJ2-5; TRBD2 matches at 7 bases. The J call could be wrong; TRBJ2-1 is a better fit for the DNA end. The CDR3 length is 19 residues. Germline CDR1 and CDR2: LGHDT and YNNKEL (reference sequence). CDR3 residues: CASSQEASWRESLLDEQFF. CDR3 coding DNA: TGTGCCAGCAGCCAAGAGGCCTCCTGGCGGGAGAGCCTGTTGGATGAGCAGTTCTTC.

The chain has TRBV20-1 and TRBJ1-4, with D maybe TRBD1 (6 bases). Germline V lookup: CDR1 DFQATT, CDR2 SNEGSKA (reference sequence). This CDR3 contains 12 residues. The V and J ends lost 6 bases and 7 bases respectively, with 12 bases between them. The CDR3 region is CSAWAGVEKLFF. The CDR3 bases are TGCAGTGCCTGGGCAGGGGTTGAAAAACTGTTTTTT.

The CDR3 DNA is TGTGCCAGTAGTTCGTACGCAGGGACTGAAGCTTTCTTT. Translating gives CASSSYAGTEAFF. The chain uses TRBV19 and TRBJ1-1; D perhaps matches TRBD1 (5 bases). V lost 5 bases, J lost 5 bases, and 12 bases lay in between. This CDR3 is 13 amino acids long. CDR1 and CDR2 (germline): LNHDA, SQIVND (reference sequence).

This clonotype was seen a handful of times. CDR3 region: CASSPLGQPGGTEAFF. Here the CDR3 DNA reads TGTGCCAGCAGCCCCCTTGGACAGCCTGGTGGCACTGAAGCTTTCTTT. The V gene is TRBV9, the J gene TRBJ1-1; possibly TRBD1 for D (6 bases). V gave up 4 bases and J gave up 4 bases, with 20 bases separating them. This CDR3 has 16 residues. Germline assignment: CDR1 SGDLS and CDR2 YYNGEE.

This clonotype was seen only a few times. V usage is TRBV5-1 and J usage is TRBJ2-4; D is perhaps TRBD2 (5 bases). The germline V and J ends were trimmed by 1 base and 0 bases, with 8 bases remaining between them. This CDR3 has 15 residues. From germline, CDR1 is SGHRS and CDR2 YFSETQ. In DNA form, the CDR3 reads TGCGCCAGCAGCTTGTGGGGAGTAGCCAAAAACATTCAGTACTTC. Translation: CASSLWGVAKNIQYF.